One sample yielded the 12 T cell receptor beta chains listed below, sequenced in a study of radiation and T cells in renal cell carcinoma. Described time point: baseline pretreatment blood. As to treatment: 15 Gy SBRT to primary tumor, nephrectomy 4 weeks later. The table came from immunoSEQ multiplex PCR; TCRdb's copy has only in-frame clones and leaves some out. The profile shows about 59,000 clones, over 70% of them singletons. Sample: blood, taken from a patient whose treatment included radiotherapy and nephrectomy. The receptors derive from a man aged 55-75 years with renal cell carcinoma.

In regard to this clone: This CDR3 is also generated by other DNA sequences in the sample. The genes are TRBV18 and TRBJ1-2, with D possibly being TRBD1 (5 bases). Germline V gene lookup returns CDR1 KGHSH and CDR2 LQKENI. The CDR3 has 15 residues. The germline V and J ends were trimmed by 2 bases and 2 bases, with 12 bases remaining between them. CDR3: CASSPGAAFNYGYTF. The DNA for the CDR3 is TGTGCCAGCTCACCAGGGGCAGCTTTCAACTATGGCTACACCTTC.

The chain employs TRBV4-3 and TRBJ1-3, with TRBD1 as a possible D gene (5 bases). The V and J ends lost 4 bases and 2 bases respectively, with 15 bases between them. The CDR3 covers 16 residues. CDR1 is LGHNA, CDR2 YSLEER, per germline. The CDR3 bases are TGCGCCAGCAGCCCAGGGATTCTTCCCGCTGGAAACACCATATATTTT. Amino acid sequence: CASSPGILPAGNTIYF.

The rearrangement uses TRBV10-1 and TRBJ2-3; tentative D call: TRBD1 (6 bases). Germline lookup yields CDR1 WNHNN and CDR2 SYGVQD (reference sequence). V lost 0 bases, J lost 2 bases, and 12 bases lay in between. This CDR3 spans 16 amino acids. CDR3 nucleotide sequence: TGCGCCAGCAGTGAGTCTTTCCAGGGGTACACAGATACGCAGTATTTT. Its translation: CASSESFQGYTDTQYF.

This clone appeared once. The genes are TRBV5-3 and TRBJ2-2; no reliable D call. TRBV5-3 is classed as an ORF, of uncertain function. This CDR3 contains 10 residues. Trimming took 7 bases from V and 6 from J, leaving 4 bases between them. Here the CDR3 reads CAREAGELFF. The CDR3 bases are TGTGCCAGAGAGGCCGGGGAGCTGTTTTTT.

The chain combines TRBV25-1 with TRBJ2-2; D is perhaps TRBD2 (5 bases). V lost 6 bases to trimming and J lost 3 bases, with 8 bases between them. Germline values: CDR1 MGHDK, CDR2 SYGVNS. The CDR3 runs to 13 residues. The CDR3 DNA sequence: TGTGCCAGCAGAACGGACTACACCGGGGAGCTGTTTTTT. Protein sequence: CASRTDYTGELFF.

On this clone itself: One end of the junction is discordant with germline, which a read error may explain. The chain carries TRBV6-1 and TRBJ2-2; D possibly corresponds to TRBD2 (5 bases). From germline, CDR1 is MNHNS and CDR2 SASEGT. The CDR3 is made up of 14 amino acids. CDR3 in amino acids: CASSEVWETGELFF. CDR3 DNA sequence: TGTGCCAGCAGTGAAGTTTGGGAAACCGGGGAACTGTTTTTT.

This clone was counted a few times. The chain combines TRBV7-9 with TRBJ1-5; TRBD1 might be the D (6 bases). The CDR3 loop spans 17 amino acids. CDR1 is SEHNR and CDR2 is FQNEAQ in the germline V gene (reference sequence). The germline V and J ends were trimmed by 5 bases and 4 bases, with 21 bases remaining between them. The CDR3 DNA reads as TGTGCCAGCAGCCCTTCGGGGGGGGGCATTGGAAATCAGCCCCAGCATTTT. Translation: CASSPSGGGIGNQPQHF.

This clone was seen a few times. The CDR3 reads CASSSRLQANYGYTF. Written as DNA, the CDR3 is TGTGCCAGCAGCTCAAGGCTGCAAGCTAACTATGGCTACACCTTC. The V gene is TRBV11-2, the J gene TRBJ1-2; D gene ambiguous. The CDR3 runs 15 residues. V lost 4 bases, J lost 0 bases, and 12 bases lay in between. Germline lookup yields CDR1 SGHAT and CDR2 FQNNGV.

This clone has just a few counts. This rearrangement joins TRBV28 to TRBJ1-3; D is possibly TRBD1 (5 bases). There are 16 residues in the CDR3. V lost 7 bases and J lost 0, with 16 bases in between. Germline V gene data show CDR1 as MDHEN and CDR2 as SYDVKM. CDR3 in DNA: TGTGCCAGCACTACCCTGGGGGGAAGCTCTGGAAACACCATATATTTT. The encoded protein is CASTTLGGSSGNTIYF.

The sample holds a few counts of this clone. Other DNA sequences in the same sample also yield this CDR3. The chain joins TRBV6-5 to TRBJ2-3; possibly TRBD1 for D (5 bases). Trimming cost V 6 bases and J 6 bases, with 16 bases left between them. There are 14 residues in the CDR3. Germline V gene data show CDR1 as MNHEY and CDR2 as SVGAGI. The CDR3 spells CASSLGVAGDTQYF. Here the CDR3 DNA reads TGTGCCAGCAGCTTAGGGGTGGCCGGGGATACGCAGTATTTT.

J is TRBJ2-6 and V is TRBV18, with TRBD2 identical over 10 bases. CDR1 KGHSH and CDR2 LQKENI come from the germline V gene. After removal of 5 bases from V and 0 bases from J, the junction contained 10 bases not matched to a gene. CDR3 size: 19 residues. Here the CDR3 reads CASSSLRTSGSSGANVLTF. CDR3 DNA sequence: TGTGCCAGCTCATCCCTCCGGACTAGCGGCAGCTCTGGGGCCAACGTCCTGACTTTC.

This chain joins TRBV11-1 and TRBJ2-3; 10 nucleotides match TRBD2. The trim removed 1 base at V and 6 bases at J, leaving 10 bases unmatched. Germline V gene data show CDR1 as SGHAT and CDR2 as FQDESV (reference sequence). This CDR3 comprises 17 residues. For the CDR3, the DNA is TGTGCCAGCAGCTTAGTTAGCCTAGCGGGAGCATCCGATACGCAGTATTTT. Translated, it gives CASSLVSLAGASDTQYF.